The 7 T cell receptor beta chains below were found in one sample sequenced in a study of beta chain features in type 1 diabetes. The entirety of the isolated RNA underwent reverse transcription, so expressed TCRB transcripts were sequenced. The table came from immunoSEQ multiplex PCR; TCRdb's copy has only in-frame clones and leaves some out. This repertoire shows 350,000 to 450,000 clones, roughly 16% found once; its top ten account for approximately 0.019%. The specimen sequenced was naive CD4+ T cells from blood. Receptor source: a young woman in good health.

The rearrangement joins TRBV18 to TRBJ2-1; perhaps TRBD2 as D (6 bases). Germline V CDR1 and CDR2: KGHSH, LQKENI. The CDR3 extends over 15 amino acids. V was cut by 3 bases and J by 4 bases, with 13 bases left in between. The CDR3 region has the DNA TGTGCCAGCTCACCGAGATCGGGACTGTACAATGAGCAGTTCTTC. This gives the protein CASSPRSGLYNEQFF.

The chain has TRBV7-2 and TRBJ1-1, with 7 positions matching TRBD1. The V gene's germline CDR1 is SGHTA and CDR2 FQGNSA. V gave up 5 bases and J gave up 0 bases; unmatched junction bases: 3. CDR3 length: 14 residues. CDR3 coding DNA: TGTGCCAGCAGCAGGGGGCAATTGAACACTGAAGCTTTCTTT. Protein: CASSRGQLNTEAFF.

The chain links TRBV5-1 to TRBJ1-1, with 9 bases fitting TRBD1. The CDR3 totals 19 residues. Germline lookup yields CDR1 SGHRS and CDR2 YFSETQ. V lost 0 bases to trimming and J lost 3 bases; unmatched junction nucleotides: 15. CDR3 amino acids: CASSLAITGTGRRDTEAFF. The CDR3 coding sequence is TGCGCCAGCAGCTTGGCTATTACCGGGACAGGGAGAAGGGACACTGAAGCTTTCTTT.

DNA for the CDR3: TGTGCCAGCAGGCCGACAGTTGCCAACTATGGCTACACCTTC. Translation: CASRPTVANYGYTF. J is TRBJ1-2 and V is TRBV6-5, with D possibly TRBD1 on 5 matching bases. Trimming pared 6 bases from V and 2 bases from J, leaving 13 bases between. This CDR3 spans 14 amino acids. From germline, CDR1 is MNHEY and CDR2 SVGAGI.

This clone was detected a few times. This sequence joins TRBV11-2 and TRBJ2-5, with TRBD2 matching 7 bases. The CDR3 contains 14 residues. The trim removed 1 base at V and 5 bases at J, leaving 4 bases unmatched. The germline V gene has CDR1 SGHAT and CDR2 FQNNGV. The CDR3 sequence: CASSLGVGGETQYF. Written as DNA, the CDR3 is TGTGCCAGCAGCTTAGGTGTGGGGGGGGAGACCCAGTACTTC.

This clone was seen more than once but under ten times. This sequence joins TRBV4-1 and TRBJ2-5; 12 positions match TRBD2. Looked up from germline, CDR1 is MGHRA and CDR2 is YSYEKL. V lost 6 bases to trimming and J lost 5 bases; unmatched junction nucleotides: 7. CDR3 length: 15 amino acids. In DNA form, the CDR3 reads TGCGCCAGCAGAGATACTAGCGGGAGGCTGGAGACCCAGTACTTC. Its translation: CASRDTSGRLETQYF.

The rearrangement links TRBV5-1 to TRBJ2-2; a weak D match, TRBD2 (6 bases). V lost 0 bases to trimming and J lost 5 bases, with 11 bases between them. CDR1 is SGHRS, CDR2 YFSETQ, per germline. The CDR3 has 15 residues. The CDR3 DNA reads as TGCGCCAGCAGCTTGGAGGACGGAGGGACCGGGGAGCTGTTTTTT. Protein: CASSLEDGGTGELFF. The whole variable domain, remainder taken from reference TRBV5-1 and TRBJ2-2, is KAGVTQTPRYLIKTRGQQVTLSCSPISGHRSVSWYQQTPGQGLQFLFEYFSETQRNKGNFPGRFSGRQFSNSRSEMNVSTLELGDSALYLCASSLEDGGTGELFFGEGSRLTVL.